What follows are 15 T cell receptor beta chains derived from one specimen sequenced in a study of CD8 T cells in ankylosing spondylitis. Antigens of these TCRs are unknown. Whole-study findings and limits: Blood from ankylosing spondylitis patients appeared to carry a characteristic roughly 8-variant TCR beta motif.

In TCRdb, the 5' RACE reads were re-called with MiXCR into one record per CDR3 protein. Among more than 600,000 distinct CDR3 sequences, 19% were seen once, and the ten largest hold around 19%. The source material was blood, either unsorted or a sorted T cell fraction (not recorded which). These receptors came from a male donor with ankylosing spondylitis.

This clonotype was observed a few times. The chain employs TRBV18 and TRBJ2-1; D call uncertain. V was trimmed by 0 bases and J by 0 bases, leaving 6 bases between them. This CDR3 has 15 residues. CDR1 is KGHSH and CDR2 is LQKENI in the germline V gene. The CDR3 loop reads CASSPPWSSYNEQFF. CDR3 coding DNA: TGTGCCAGCTCACCACCGTGGAGCTCCTACAATGAGCAGTTCTTC.

For the CDR3, the DNA is TGTGCCAGCTCCCCAGGCTTGGGGGACATTCAGTACTTC. Protein sequence: CASSPGLGDIQYF. The chain links TRBV18 to TRBJ2-4; the D gene could be TRBD1 or TRBD2 (5 bases each). V lost 6 bases to trimming and J lost 8 bases, with 14 bases between them. Per the germline V gene, CDR1 is KGHSH and CDR2 is LQKENI. This CDR3 is 13 amino acids long. Based on the CDR3 plus reference TRBV18 and TRBJ2-4, the full variable domain is NAGVMQNPRHLVRRRGQEARLRCSPMKGHSHVYWYRQLPEEGLKFMVYLQKENIIDESGMPKERFSAEFPKEGPSILRIQQVVRGDSAAYFCASSPGLGDIQYFGAGTRLSVL.

This chain joins TRBV4-3 and TRBJ2-1; TRBD2 matches 8 bases. The length of the CDR3 is 18 residues. Germline V gene lookup returns CDR1 LGHNA and CDR2 YSLEER. V lost 1 base to trimming and J lost 5 bases; unmatched junction nucleotides: 13. CDR3 amino acids: CASSQGLAGRNLDNEQFF. CDR3 DNA sequence: TGCGCCAGCAGCCAAGGCCTAGCGGGCAGAAACCTCGACAATGAGCAGTTCTTC.

The rearrangement joins TRBV5-1 to TRBJ2-3; tentative D call: TRBD2 (5 bases). Germline V lookup: CDR1 SGHRS, CDR2 YFSETQ. V lost 0 bases, J lost 7 bases, and 12 bases lay in between. The length of the CDR3 is 14 residues. CDR3 amino acids: CASSLASYPNTQYF. The DNA for the CDR3 is TGCGCCAGCAGCTTGGCTAGCTACCCCAATACGCAGTATTTT.

The table lists this clonotype with a few counts. The chain links TRBV2 to TRBJ1-1; D is uncertain. This CDR3 spans 14 amino acids. The germline CDR1 and CDR2 sequences are SNHLY and FYNNEI. The V gene lost 5 bases and the J gene lost 4 bases, with 14 bases spanning the gap. CDR3 residues: CASSLQSEGTEAFF. The CDR3 DNA sequence: TGTGCCAGCAGTTTGCAGTCGGAGGGCACTGAAGCTTTCTTT.

This clonotype has a handful of counts. This chain connects TRBV28 to TRBJ2-5, with a tentative D call TRBD2 (6 bases). The CDR3 is made up of 15 amino acids. V lost 4 bases, J lost 2 bases, and 14 bases lay in between. The V gene's germline CDR1 is MDHEN and CDR2 SYDVKM. The CDR3 sequence: CASSSGGAAQETQYF. The CDR3 DNA reads as TGTGCCAGCAGTTCGGGCGGGGCCGCTCAAGAGACCCAGTACTTC.

The chain recombines TRBV7-3 with TRBJ1-1, with D possibly matching TRBD1 (5 bases). V lost 2 bases and J 5 bases, leaving 12 bases between the germline ends. Germline V gene sequence: CDR1 SGHTA, CDR2 FQGTGA. The CDR3 totals 14 residues. CDR3 coding DNA: TGTGCCAGCAGCTTATTCGTGGGGCATACTGAAGCTTTCTTT. It is translated as CASSLFVGHTEAFF.

The chain has TRBV27 and TRBJ2-1; TRBD2 agrees at 10 bases. This CDR3 is 15 amino acids long. The germline gives CDR1 MNHEY, CDR2 SMNVEV (reference sequence). V gave up 3 bases and J gave up 7 bases; unmatched junction bases: 6. In DNA, the CDR3 is TGTGCCAGCAGTTTCCGACTAGCGGGCCAGAATGAGCAGTTCTTC. Translated: CASSFRLAGQNEQFF.

This clonotype appeared a few times. J is TRBJ2-7 and V is TRBV3-1, with D possibly matching TRBD2 (7 bases). This CDR3 spans 15 amino acids. The germline V and J ends were trimmed by 0 bases and 3 bases, with 12 bases remaining between them. Germline lookup yields CDR1 LGHDT and CDR2 YNNKEL (reference sequence). CDR3 DNA sequence: TGTGCCAGCAGCCAAGATGAAGGGGGGGACTACGAGCAGTACTTC. Translating gives CASSQDEGGDYEQYF.

The chain combines TRBV21-1 with TRBJ2-5; the table gives TRBD1 as D, unverified against the DNA. TRBV21-1 is recorded as a pseudogene. The CDR3 totals 13 residues. The CDR3 bases are TGTGCCAGCGGACAGGGGGCGGAGGAGACCCAGTACTTC. This encodes CASGQGAEETQYF.

This clonotype was seen only a few times. This chain connects TRBV12-3 or TRBV12-4 to TRBJ1-3, with D hard to call. The CDR3 runs to 15 residues. The V end lost 0 bases, the J end lost 0 bases, and 6 bases lay between the germline ends. CDR3 region: CASSLASGSGNTIYF. CDR3 sequence (DNA): TGTGCCAGCAGTTTAGCCTCAGGCTCTGGAAACACCATATATTTT.

The chain recombines TRBV4-3 with TRBJ2-7, with TRBD2 as a possible D gene (6 bases). V lost 0 bases, J lost 5 bases, and 14 bases lay in between. Germline lookup yields CDR1 LGHNA and CDR2 YSLEER. CDR3 length: 15 amino acids. The CDR3 loop is CASSQDGGRKDEQYF. CDR3 DNA: TGCGCCAGCAGCCAAGACGGAGGGAGAAAGGACGAGCAGTACTTC.

The rearrangement links TRBV27 to TRBJ2-1; 13 positions match TRBD2. CDR3 size: 16 residues. Trimming at V came to 4 bases and at J to 5 bases, leaving 5 bases not matched to a gene. Germline V gives CDR1 MNHEY, CDR2 SMNVEV (reference sequence). CDR3 region: CASSSGTSGANNEQFF. The DNA of the CDR3 is TGTGCCAGCAGTTCCGGGACTAGCGGGGCAAACAATGAGCAGTTCTTC.

The chain recombines TRBV6-5 with TRBJ1-1; no reliable D call. V lost 0 bases to trimming and J lost 3 bases, with 8 bases between them. Germline CDR1 reads MNHEY; CDR2 reads SVGAGI. The CDR3 runs to 14 residues. In DNA form, the CDR3 reads TGTGCCAGCAGTTACTCCCTTGGGTACACTGAAGCTTTCTTT. It specifies CASSYSLGYTEAFF.

This clonotype showed up just once. The V and J genes are TRBV19 and TRBJ2-1; 8 bases match TRBD2. With 1 base clipped from V and 8 bases from J, the junction kept 1 base outside the gene matches. This CDR3 is 13 amino acids long. Germline CDR1 and CDR2: LNHDA and SQIVND (reference sequence). DNA of the CDR3: TGTGCCAGTAGTATAGGCGGGAGGTATGAGCAGTTCTTC. Amino acid sequence: CASSIGGRYEQFF.